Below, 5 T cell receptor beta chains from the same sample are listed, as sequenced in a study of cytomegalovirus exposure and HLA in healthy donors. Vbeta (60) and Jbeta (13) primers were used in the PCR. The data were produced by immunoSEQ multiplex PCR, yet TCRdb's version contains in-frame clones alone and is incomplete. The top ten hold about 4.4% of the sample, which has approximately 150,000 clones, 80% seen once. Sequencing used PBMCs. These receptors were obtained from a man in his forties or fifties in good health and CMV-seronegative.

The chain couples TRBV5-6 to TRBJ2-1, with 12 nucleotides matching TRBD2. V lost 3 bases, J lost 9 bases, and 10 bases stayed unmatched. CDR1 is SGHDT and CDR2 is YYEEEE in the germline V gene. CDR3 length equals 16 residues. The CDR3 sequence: CASSSDLAGGHLEQFF. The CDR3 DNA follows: TGTGCCAGCAGCTCCGATCTAGCGGGGGGGCATCTTGAGCAGTTCTTC. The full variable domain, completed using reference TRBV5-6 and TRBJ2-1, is DAGVTQSPTHLIKTRGQQVTLRCSPKSGHDTVSWYQQALGQGPQFIFQYYEEEERQRGNFPDRFSGHQFPNYSSELNVNALLLGDSALYLCASSSDLAGGHLEQFFGPGTRLTVL.

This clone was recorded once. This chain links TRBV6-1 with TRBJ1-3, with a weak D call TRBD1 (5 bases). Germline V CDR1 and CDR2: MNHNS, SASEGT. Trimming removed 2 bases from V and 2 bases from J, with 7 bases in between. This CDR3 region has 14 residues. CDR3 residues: CASSEFRAGNTIYF. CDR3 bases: TGTGCCAGCAGTGAATTCAGGGCTGGAAACACCATATATTTT.

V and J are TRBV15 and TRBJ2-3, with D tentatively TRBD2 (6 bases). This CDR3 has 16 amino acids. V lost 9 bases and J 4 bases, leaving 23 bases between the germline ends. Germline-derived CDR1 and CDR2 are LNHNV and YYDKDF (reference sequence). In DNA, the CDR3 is TGTGCCACTAACCCGATCGGCGGGGTTGGCTCAGATACGCAGTATTTT. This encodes CATNPIGGVGSDTQYF.

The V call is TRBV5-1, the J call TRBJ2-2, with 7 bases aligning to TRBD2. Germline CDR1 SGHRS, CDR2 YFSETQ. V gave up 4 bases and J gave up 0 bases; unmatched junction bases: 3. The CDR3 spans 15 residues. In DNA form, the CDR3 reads TGCGCCAGCAGCATCCTAGCGGCGAACACCGGGGAGCTGTTTTTT. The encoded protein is CASSILAANTGELFF.

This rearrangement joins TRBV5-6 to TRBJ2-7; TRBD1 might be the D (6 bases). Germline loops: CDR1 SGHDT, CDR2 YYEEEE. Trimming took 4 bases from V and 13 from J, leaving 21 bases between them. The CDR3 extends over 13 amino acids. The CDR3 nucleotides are TGTGCCAGCAGCATATCGGGACATCCCAGTTCCTACTTC. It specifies CASSISGHPSSYF.